The 3 T cell receptor beta chains reported below all come from one sample, sequenced in a study of tissue T cells after allogeneic stem cell transplantation. Assay used: immunoSEQ multiplex PCR; TCRdb lists only in-frame clones, some missing. The sample holds fewer than 30,000 clones; more than 60% are singletons and the top ten take roughly 8%. The sample in question was tissue from the ileum, obtained at autopsy. The receptors were gathered from a female donor over 55 with lung cancer.

Only a few counts were recorded for this clone. CDR3 DNA: TGTGCCAGCAGTGGGGCCGGGACAGGGGGCGAAAACACCATATATTTT. It encodes CASSGAGTGGENTIYF. The V gene is TRBV28, the J gene TRBJ1-3, with TRBD1 matching over 12 bases. The CDR3 contains 16 residues. CDR1 and CDR2 (germline): MDHEN, SYDVKM. The ends lost 5 bases at V and 6 bases at J; junction bases unmatched: 8. The full variable domain, rest sourced from reference TRBV28 and TRBJ1-3, is DVKVTQSSRYLVKRTGEKVFLECVQDMDHENMFWYRQDPGLGLRLIYFSYDVKMKEKGDIPEGYSVSREKKERFSLILESASTNQTSMYLCASSGAGTGGENTIYFGEGSWLTVV.

For the CDR3, the DNA is TGTGCCAGCGAAAAAGGGGGGGGCCGAGGCAATCAGCCCCAGCATTTT. It codes for CASEKGGGRGNQPQHF. J is TRBJ1-5 and V is TRBV25-1, with D tentatively TRBD1 (6 bases). The V gene lost 8 bases and the J gene lost 2 bases, with 19 bases spanning the gap. Germline CDR1 reads MGHDK; CDR2 reads SYGVNS. This CDR3 has 16 amino acids.

This clone was found once. This sequence joins TRBV19 and TRBJ1-3; D may be TRBD1 (6 bases). The CDR3 loop spans 15 amino acids. V dropped 6 bases and J dropped 3 bases, with 15 bases sitting between them. Germline V gene sequence: CDR1 LNHDA, CDR2 SQIVND (reference sequence). CDR3 DNA sequence: TGTGCCAGTAGCCGGGGGGCAGGGGATGGAAACACCATATATTTT. It is translated as CASSRGAGDGNTIYF.